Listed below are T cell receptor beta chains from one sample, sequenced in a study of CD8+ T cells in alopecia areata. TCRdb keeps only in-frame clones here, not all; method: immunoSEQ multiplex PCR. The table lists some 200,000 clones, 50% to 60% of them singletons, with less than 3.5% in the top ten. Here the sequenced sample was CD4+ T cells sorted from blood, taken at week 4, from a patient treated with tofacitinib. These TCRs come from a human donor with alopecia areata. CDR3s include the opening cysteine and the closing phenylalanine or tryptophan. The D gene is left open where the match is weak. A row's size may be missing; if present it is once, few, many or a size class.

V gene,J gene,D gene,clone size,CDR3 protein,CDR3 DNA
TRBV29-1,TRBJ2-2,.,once,CSVDPGDTGELFF,TGCAGCGTTGATCCGGGGGACACCGGGGAGCTGTTTTTT
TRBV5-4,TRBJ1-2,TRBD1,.,CASSADRGRVNYGYTF,TGTGCCAGCAGCGCGGACAGGGGGCGGGTGAACTATGGCTACACCTTC
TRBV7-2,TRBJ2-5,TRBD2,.,CASSLRPAGGRETQYF,TGTGCCAGCAGCTTACGGCCAGCGGGGGGACGAGAGACCCAGTACTTC
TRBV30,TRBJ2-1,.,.,CAWSEWDQPYNEQFF,TGTGCCTGGAGTGAATGGGACCAGCCTTACAATGAGCAGTTCTTC
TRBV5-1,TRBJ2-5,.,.,CASSLAKSETQYF,TGCGCCAGCAGCTTGGCAAAGTCGGAGACCCAGTACTTC
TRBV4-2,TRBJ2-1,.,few,CASSQGTTQFF,TGTGCCAGCAGCCAAGGGACTACCCAGTTCTTC
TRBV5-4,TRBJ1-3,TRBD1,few,CASSRTGRGFSGNTIYF,TGTGCCAGCAGCCGGACAGGCCGGGGTTTCTCTGGAAACACCATATATTTT
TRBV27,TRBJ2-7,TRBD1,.,CASSFDRDYEQYF,TGTGCCAGCAGTTTCGACAGGGACTACGAGCAGTACTTC
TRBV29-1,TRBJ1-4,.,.,CSVAFHTGPDTIF,TGCAGCGTTGCTTTTCACACAGGGCCGGACACGATTTTT
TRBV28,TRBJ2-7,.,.,CASSFSPDILYEQYF,TGTGCCAGCAGTTTCTCCCCGGACATACTCTACGAGCAGTACTTC
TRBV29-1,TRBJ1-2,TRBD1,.,CSVGEDRAYGYTF,TGCAGCGTTGGGGAGGACAGGGCCTATGGCTACACCTTC
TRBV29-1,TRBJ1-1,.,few,CSVLQEGAFF,TGCAGCGTACTCCAGGAGGGAGCTTTCTTT
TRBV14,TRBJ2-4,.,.,CASSQERSVNIQYF,TGTGCCAGCAGCCAAGAGCGCAGTGTAAACATTCAGTACTTC
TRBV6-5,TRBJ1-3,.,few,CASSPNVLGGNTIYF,TGTGCCAGCAGTCCCAACGTACTCGGTGGAAACACCATATATTTT
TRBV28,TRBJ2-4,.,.,CASSLLGTKNIQYF,TGTGCCAGCAGTTTATTGGGGACCAAAAACATTCAGTACTTC
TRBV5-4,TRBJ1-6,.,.,CASSLGTRQAPLHF,TGTGCCAGCAGCTTGGGGACACGTCAGGCACCCCTCCACTTT
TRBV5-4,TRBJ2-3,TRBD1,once,CASSLPGTGRDTQYF,TGTGCCAGCAGCTTGCCCGGGACAGGGAGAGATACGCAGTATTTT
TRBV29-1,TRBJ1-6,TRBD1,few,CSVGGGQAYSPLHF,TGCAGCGTTGGGGGGGGACAGGCCTATTCACCCCTCCACTTT
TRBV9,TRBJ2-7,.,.,CASSGPGTSHEQYF,TGTGCCAGCAGCGGACCCGGGACTTCGCACGAGCAGTACTTC
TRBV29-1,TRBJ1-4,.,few,CSVGPYPGLTF,TGCAGCGTTGGCCCATACCCGGGACTTACTTTT
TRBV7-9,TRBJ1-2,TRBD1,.,CASGHRDRGYGYTF,TGTGCCAGCGGCCACAGAGACAGGGGTTATGGCTACACCTTC
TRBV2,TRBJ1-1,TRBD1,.,CASSVPGQSSFF,TGTGCCAGCAGCGTGCCGGGACAGTCGTCTTTCTTT
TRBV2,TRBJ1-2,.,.,CAATGGYTF,TGTGCTGCCACTGGAGGCTACACCTTC
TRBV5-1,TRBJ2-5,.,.,CASSLAFRTEETQYF,TGCGCCAGCAGCTTGGCCTTCAGGACAGAAGAGACCCAGTACTTC
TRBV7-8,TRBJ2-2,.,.,CASSARRAGAGELFF,TGTGCCAGCAGCGCCCGAAGGGCAGGGGCCGGGGAGCTGTTTTTT
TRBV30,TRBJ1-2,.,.,CALENYGYTF,TGTGCCCTTGAAAACTATGGCTACACCTTC
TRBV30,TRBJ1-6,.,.,CAWGPISYNSPLHF,TGTGCCTGGGGACCGATCTCCTATAATTCACCCCTCCACTTT
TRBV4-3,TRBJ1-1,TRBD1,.,CASSHLTGGRTEAFF,TGCGCCAGCAGCCACCTAACAGGGGGCAGGACTGAAGCTTTCTTT
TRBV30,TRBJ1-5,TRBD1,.,CAWTDRGDQPQHF,TGTGCCTGGACCGACAGGGGGGACCAGCCCCAGCATTTT
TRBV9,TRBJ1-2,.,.,CASSLVGYYGYTF,TGTGCCAGCAGTTTAGTAGGGTACTATGGCTACACCTTC
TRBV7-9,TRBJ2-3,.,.,CASVQSNTQYF,TGTGCCAGCGTTCAATCGAATACGCAGTATTTT
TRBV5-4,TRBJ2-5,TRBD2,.,CASSAPRGAETQYF,TGTGCCAGCAGCGCCCCGCGGGGGGCCGAGACCCAGTACTTC
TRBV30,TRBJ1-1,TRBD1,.,CALTRDRYTEAFF,TGTGCCTTAACTCGGGACAGGTACACTGAAGCTTTCTTT
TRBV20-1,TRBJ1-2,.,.,CSARAYGYTF,TGCAGTGCTAGAGCCTATGGCTACACCTTC
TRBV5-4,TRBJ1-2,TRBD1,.,CASSQPGQRLYGYTF,TGTGCCAGCAGCCAACCGGGACAGAGACTTTATGGCTACACCTTC
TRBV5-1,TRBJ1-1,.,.,CASSLLTGRNTEAFF,TGCGCCAGCAGCCTACTAACAGGGCGTAATACTGAAGCTTTCTTT
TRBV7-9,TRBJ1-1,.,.,CASSLGAGNTEAFF,TGTGCCAGCAGTTTAGGGGCTGGGAACACTGAAGCTTTCTTT
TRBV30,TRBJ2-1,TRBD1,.,CACKDRVIYNEQFF,TGTGCCTGCAAAGACAGGGTAATCTACAATGAGCAGTTCTTC
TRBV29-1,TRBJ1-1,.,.,CSVVSLNTEAFF,TGCAGCGTGGTTAGTCTTAACACTGAAGCTTTCTTT